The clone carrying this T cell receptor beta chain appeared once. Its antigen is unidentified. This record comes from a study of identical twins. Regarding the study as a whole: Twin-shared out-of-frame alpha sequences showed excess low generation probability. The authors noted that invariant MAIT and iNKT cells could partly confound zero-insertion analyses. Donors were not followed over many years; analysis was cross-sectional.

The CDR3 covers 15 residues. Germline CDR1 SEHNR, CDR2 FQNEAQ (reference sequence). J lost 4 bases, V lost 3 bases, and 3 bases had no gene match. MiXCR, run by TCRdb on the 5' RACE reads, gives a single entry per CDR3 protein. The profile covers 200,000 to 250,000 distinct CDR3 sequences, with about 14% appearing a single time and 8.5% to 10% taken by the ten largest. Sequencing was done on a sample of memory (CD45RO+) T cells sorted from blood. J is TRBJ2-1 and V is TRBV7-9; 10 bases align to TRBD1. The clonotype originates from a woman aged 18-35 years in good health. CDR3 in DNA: TGTGCCAGCAGCTTTGAGGGACAGGGGTACAATGAGCAGTTCTTC. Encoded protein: CASSFEGQGYNEQFF.